Reported below is one TCR beta chain. Its antigen is as yet unknown. Germline-derived CDR1 and CDR2 are SGHRS and YFSETQ. With V trimmed by 4 bases and J by 5 bases, 12 bases remained unmatched. This CDR3 has 16 amino acids. The data are from a study of cytomegalovirus exposure and HLA in healthy donors. Whole-study context: The Caucasian-associated ancestry cluster held roughly 78% of 398 genotyped donors.

PCR involved 60 Vbeta and 13 Jbeta primers. Using immunoSEQ multiplex PCR, the repertoire was profiled, and TCRdb retains in-frame clones only, with some absent. The sample has 60,000 to 85,000 clones; approximately 82% are singletons. Points from the study as a whole: Highly shared sequence variants in one cluster were likely a sequencing artifact.

Sequencing was carried out using PBMCs. The chain is built from TRBV5-1 and TRBJ2-7; 10 bases are shared with TRBD1. The origin of this receptor is a man aged 65 to 79 in good health and CMV-seropositive. The CDR3 loop reads CASSRAGQGLINEQYF. The CDR3, as DNA: TGCGCCAGCAGCCGGGCGGGACAGGGGTTGATCAACGAGCAGTACTTC.